Listed below are T cell receptor beta chains from one sample, sequenced in a study of T cell repertoires in cytomegalovirus infection. TCRdb re-called the reads with MiXCR, one entry per CDR3 protein. The sample lists tens of thousands of distinct CDR3 sequences; 20% were seen once. These TCRs are of unknown antigen specificity. The sequenced sample was CD8+ T cells from cultured PBMCs, obtained from culture after CMV antigen stimulation. The receptors derive from a human donor in good health (CMV status not recorded). Some clones in this sample may be carry-over from other donors' samples. CDR3s include the opening cysteine and the closing phenylalanine or tryptophan.

cdr3_aa: CASSIGGPPNTQYF
j_call: TRBJ2-3
v_call: TRBV12-3/TRBV12-4

cdr3_aa: CASSLIGTGDTGELFF
j_call: TRBJ2-2
v_call: TRBV28

cdr3_aa: CATSRATGEQFF
j_call: TRBJ2-1
v_call: TRBV15

cdr3_aa: CSAKAGTGAEDSTDTQYF
j_call: TRBJ2-3
v_call: TRBV20-1

cdr3_aa: CASSWGLAGSSSYNEQFF
j_call: TRBJ2-1
v_call: TRBV7-2

cdr3_aa: CASSFPDGTSYEQYF
j_call: TRBJ2-7
v_call: TRBV7-8

cdr3_aa: CASSTRGQGANYGYTF
j_call: TRBJ1-2
v_call: TRBV7-8

cdr3_aa: CASSLGGLSGANVLTF
j_call: TRBJ2-6
v_call: TRBV5-6

cdr3_aa: CATSTGGSNEQYF
j_call: TRBJ2-7
v_call: TRBV5-1

cdr3_aa: CASSQRGANEKLFF
j_call: TRBJ1-4
v_call: TRBV6-6

cdr3_aa: CASSYGANVLTF
j_call: TRBJ2-6
v_call: TRBV7-9

cdr3_aa: CASSPGGAPYEQYF
j_call: TRBJ2-7
v_call: TRBV7-9

cdr3_aa: CASSPSDYHVSYEQYF
j_call: TRBJ2-7
v_call: TRBV6-5

cdr3_aa: CASSLSRGSNQPQHF
j_call: TRBJ1-5
v_call: TRBV27

cdr3_aa: CASRRSGGGHTDTQYF
j_call: TRBJ2-3
v_call: TRBV7-2

cdr3_aa: CASSMGQYSTGELFF
j_call: TRBJ2-2
v_call: TRBV28

cdr3_aa: CASRAPGQGTEQYF
j_call: TRBJ2-7
v_call: TRBV7-9

cdr3_aa: CASSQVWAGAASTGELFF
j_call: TRBJ2-2
v_call: TRBV4-3

cdr3_aa: CASSQEVPGNQPQHF
j_call: TRBJ1-5
v_call: TRBV4-1

cdr3_aa: CSARDTQGFDNSPLHF
j_call: TRBJ1-6
v_call: TRBV20-1

cdr3_aa: CASSLDSGIEEKLFF
j_call: TRBJ1-4
v_call: TRBV12-3/TRBV12-4

cdr3_aa: CASRARGQGAHTEAFF
j_call: TRBJ1-1
v_call: TRBV6-2/TRBV6-3

cdr3_aa: CASSFNGFEQYF
j_call: TRBJ2-7
v_call: TRBV5-6

cdr3_aa: CASSYQGVGNYGYTF
j_call: TRBJ1-2
v_call: TRBV6-5

cdr3_aa: CASSGSGGTTQETQYF
j_call: TRBJ2-5
v_call: TRBV9

cdr3_aa: CASSAPRASGDEQYF
j_call: TRBJ2-7
v_call: TRBV7-9

cdr3_aa: CASSLSPSASTDTQYF
j_call: TRBJ2-3
v_call: TRBV27

cdr3_aa: CAWRRTVYYEQYF
j_call: TRBJ2-7
v_call: TRBV30

cdr3_aa: CASSLAFPGSSYEQYF
j_call: TRBJ2-7
v_call: TRBV7-2

cdr3_aa: CASSLGNFTQETQYF
j_call: TRBJ2-5
v_call: TRBV7-6

cdr3_aa: CASSLELAPEGNEQFF
j_call: TRBJ2-1
v_call: TRBV7-6

cdr3_aa: CASSYSRGGNNEQFF
j_call: TRBJ2-1
v_call: TRBV6-6

cdr3_aa: CASSYPGSGGGSYEQYF
j_call: TRBJ2-7
v_call: TRBV12-3/TRBV12-4

cdr3_aa: CASTSTGINIQYF
j_call: TRBJ2-4
v_call: TRBV7-9

cdr3_aa: CASSSGGNYGYTF
j_call: TRBJ1-2
v_call: TRBV5-4

cdr3_aa: CASSLSRGDGEQFF
j_call: TRBJ2-1
v_call: TRBV5-4

cdr3_aa: CASSVELGSGKNIQYF
j_call: TRBJ2-4
v_call: TRBV9

cdr3_aa: CAGGDRTYNEQFF
j_call: TRBJ2-1
v_call: TRBV5-4

cdr3_aa: CASSGDGFAIQPQHF
j_call: TRBJ1-5
v_call: TRBV7-9

cdr3_aa: CASSGNSGLFSGNTIYF
j_call: TRBJ1-3
v_call: TRBV11-2

cdr3_aa: CASSYSGTGSREQYF
j_call: TRBJ2-7
v_call: TRBV7-9

cdr3_aa: CASSLTPRSTEAFF
j_call: TRBJ1-1
v_call: TRBV6-5

cdr3_aa: CASSLSGQRNEQYF
j_call: TRBJ2-7
v_call: TRBV12-3/TRBV12-4

cdr3_aa: CASSLGQGSGKQFF
j_call: TRBJ2-1
v_call: TRBV13

cdr3_aa: CASSLRGTGEDIQYF
j_call: TRBJ2-4
v_call: TRBV7-2

cdr3_aa: CASSLTGNQPQHF
j_call: TRBJ1-5
v_call: TRBV27

cdr3_aa: CASSLRDEGNGYTF
j_call: TRBJ1-2
v_call: TRBV7-2

cdr3_aa: CASSFWGGRLDEQFF
j_call: TRBJ2-1
v_call: TRBV11-2

cdr3_aa: CASSVPGQLRTGANVLTF
j_call: TRBJ2-6
v_call: TRBV28

cdr3_aa: CASTREGPPNEQFF
j_call: TRBJ2-1
v_call: TRBV5-4

cdr3_aa: CASSLSGTGLSLGSYNSPLHF
j_call: TRBJ1-6
v_call: TRBV28

cdr3_aa: CASSQGLAGGTDTQYF
j_call: TRBJ2-3
v_call: TRBV12-3/TRBV12-4

cdr3_aa: CASSLVWANTEAFF
j_call: TRBJ1-1
v_call: TRBV7-9

cdr3_aa: CASRTGDDGYTF
j_call: TRBJ1-2
v_call: TRBV27

cdr3_aa: CATSTGERNTIYF
j_call: TRBJ1-3
v_call: TRBV15

cdr3_aa: CASSLMAGSTDTQYF
j_call: TRBJ2-3
v_call: TRBV7-2

cdr3_aa: CASSSVWGNQPQHF
j_call: TRBJ1-5
v_call: TRBV5-6

cdr3_aa: CAIGQGGTIYF
j_call: TRBJ1-3
v_call: TRBV6-6

cdr3_aa: CASSPTPGTGGTEAFF
j_call: TRBJ1-1
v_call: TRBV7-7